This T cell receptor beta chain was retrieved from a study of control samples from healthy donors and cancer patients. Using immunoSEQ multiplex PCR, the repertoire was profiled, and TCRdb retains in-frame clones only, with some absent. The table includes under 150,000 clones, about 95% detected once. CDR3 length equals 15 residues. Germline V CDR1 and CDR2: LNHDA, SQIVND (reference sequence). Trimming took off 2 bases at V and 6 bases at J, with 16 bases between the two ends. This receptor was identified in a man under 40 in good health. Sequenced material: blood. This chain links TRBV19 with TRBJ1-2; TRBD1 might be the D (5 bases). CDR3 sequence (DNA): TGTGCCAGTAGTATAATTGCGCCAGGGCGGAATGGCTACACCTTC. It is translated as CASSIIAPGRNGYTF.